This entry concerns a single T cell receptor (beta chain). Antigen unknown. CDR1 is LGHNT, CDR2 FRNRAP, per germline. Trimming took 7 bases from V and 11 from J, leaving 15 bases between them. The CDR3 runs to 12 residues. This record comes from a study of T cell repertoires in cytomegalovirus infection. Study in general: Evidence of both CMV infection and a matching HLA type came from public TCR beta signatures.

Study observations and caveats: Ex vivo responses were dominated by HLA-C-restricted CMV-specific TCR beta clonotypes.

TCRdb reanalysed the reads using MiXCR and keeps one entry per CDR3 protein. This sample has about 400,000 distinct CDR3 sequences, with 15% to 20% found just once. The clonotype originates from a human donor in good health (CMV status not recorded). Some clones in this sample may be carry-over from other donors' samples. Sequences were obtained from PBMCs. The chain joins TRBV12-5 to TRBJ1-5; D gene uncertain. CDR3 protein: CASASVSRAQHF. The CDR3 nucleotides read TGTGCTAGTGCCAGCGTATCGAGGGCCCAGCATTTT.